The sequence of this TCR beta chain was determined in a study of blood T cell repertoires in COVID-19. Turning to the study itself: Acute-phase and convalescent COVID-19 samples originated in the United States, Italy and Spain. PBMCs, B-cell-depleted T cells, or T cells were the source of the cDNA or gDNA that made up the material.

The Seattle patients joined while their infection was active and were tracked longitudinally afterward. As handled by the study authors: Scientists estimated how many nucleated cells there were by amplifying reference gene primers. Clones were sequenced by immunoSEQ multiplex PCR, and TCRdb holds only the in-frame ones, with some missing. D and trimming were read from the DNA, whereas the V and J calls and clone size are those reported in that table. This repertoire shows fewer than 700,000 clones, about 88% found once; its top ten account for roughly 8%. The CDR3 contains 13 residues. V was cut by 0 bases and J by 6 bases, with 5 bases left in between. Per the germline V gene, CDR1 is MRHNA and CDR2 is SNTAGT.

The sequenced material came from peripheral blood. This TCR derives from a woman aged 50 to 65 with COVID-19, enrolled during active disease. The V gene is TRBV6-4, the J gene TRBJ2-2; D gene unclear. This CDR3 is CASSDSQSGELFF. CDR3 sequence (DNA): TGTGCCAGCAGTGACTCCCAGTCCGGGGAGCTGTTTTTT.